This T cell receptor beta chain is from a study of Ad26.COV2.S vaccination and SARS-CoV-2 variants. Study as a whole: The study gave Ad26.COV2.S intramuscularly, once or twice 56 days apart.

Described treatment: about 20 received Ad26.COV2.S at low or high dose, single or two shots; 5 received placebo; per-sample allocation not given. Day 63 after the first injection of vaccine or placebo was the sampling time. The method was immunoSEQ multiplex PCR; TCRdb's version includes in-frame clones alone and lacks a portion of them. The sample consists of around 300,000 clones, roughly 88% of them appearing once. The V end lost 4 bases, the J end lost 6 bases, and 20 bases lay between the germline ends. Germline loops: CDR1 SGHRS, CDR2 YFSETQ. The CDR3 is 16 amino acids. Points on this clone: Its matching antigen is unknown.

Study conclusions and caveats: Placebo recipients showed lower spike-specific TCR breadth than vaccinees. From the TCR breadth and depth analyses, total T cell responses may have been underestimated.

This sample comprised peripheral blood, obtained in a trial of Ad26.COV2.S vaccine versus placebo. The V call is TRBV5-1, the J call TRBJ1-3, with D tentatively TRBD1 (6 bases). The source is a person aged 18-60 years who received the Ad26.COV2.S COVID-19 vaccine or a placebo. The CDR3, as DNA: TGCGCCAGCAGCCTGGGGCAGGGGACTCAGAAAAACACCATATATTTT. Translated, it gives CASSLGQGTQKNTIYF.